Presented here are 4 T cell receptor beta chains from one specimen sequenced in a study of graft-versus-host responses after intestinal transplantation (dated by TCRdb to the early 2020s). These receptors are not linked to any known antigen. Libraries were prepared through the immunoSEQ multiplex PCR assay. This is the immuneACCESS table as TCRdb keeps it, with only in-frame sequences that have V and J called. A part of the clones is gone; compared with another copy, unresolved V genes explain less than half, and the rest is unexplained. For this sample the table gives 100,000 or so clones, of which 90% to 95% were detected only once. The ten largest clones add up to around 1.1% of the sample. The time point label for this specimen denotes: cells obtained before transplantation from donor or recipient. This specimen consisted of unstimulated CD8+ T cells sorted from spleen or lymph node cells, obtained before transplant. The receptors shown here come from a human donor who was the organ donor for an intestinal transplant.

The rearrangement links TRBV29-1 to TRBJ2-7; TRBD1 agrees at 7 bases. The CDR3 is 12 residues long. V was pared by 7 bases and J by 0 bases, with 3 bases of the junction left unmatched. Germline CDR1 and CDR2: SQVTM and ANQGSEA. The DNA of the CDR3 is TGCAGCGCACAGGGGAACTCCTACGAGCAGTACTTC. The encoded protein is CSAQGNSYEQYF.

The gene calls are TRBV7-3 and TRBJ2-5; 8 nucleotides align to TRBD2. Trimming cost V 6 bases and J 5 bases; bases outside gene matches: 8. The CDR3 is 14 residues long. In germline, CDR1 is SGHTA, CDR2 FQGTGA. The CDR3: CASSYTGGTETQYF. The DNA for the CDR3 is TGTGCCAGCAGTTACACGGGGGGGACGGAGACCCAGTACTTC.

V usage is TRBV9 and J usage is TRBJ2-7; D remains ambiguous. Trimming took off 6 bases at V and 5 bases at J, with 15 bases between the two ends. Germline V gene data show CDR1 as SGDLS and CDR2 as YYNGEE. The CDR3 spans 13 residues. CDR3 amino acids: CASTRPPTNEQYF. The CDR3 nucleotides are TGTGCCAGCACCCGCCCCCCTACGAACGAGCAGTACTTC.

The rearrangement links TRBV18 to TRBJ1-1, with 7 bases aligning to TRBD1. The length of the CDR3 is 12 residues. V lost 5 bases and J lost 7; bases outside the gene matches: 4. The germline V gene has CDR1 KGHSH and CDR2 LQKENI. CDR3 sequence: CASSVTGLEAFF. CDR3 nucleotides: TGTGCCAGCTCAGTGACAGGGCTTGAAGCTTTCTTT.